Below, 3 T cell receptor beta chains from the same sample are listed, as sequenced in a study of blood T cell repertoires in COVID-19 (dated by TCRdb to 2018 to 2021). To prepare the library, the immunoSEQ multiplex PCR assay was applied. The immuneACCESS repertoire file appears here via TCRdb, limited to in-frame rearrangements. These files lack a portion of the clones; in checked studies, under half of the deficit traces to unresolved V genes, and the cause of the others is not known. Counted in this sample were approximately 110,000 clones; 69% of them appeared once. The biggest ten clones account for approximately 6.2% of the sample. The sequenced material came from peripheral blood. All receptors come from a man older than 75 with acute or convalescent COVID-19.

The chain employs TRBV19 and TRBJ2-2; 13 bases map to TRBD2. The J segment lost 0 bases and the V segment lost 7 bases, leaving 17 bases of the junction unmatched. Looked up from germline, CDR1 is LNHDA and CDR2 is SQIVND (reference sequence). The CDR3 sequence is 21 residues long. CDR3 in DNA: TGTGCCAGTAAACTAAATCGGACTAGCGGGAGTCGTGGGCCGAACACCGGGGAGCTGTTTTTT. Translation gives CASKLNRTSGSRGPNTGELFF.

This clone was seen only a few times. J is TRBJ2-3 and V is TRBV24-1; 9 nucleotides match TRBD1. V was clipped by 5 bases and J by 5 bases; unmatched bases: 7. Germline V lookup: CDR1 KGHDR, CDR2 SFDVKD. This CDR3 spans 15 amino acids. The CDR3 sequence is CATSGGQGRRDTQYF. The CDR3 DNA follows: TGTGCCACCAGTGGGGGACAGGGTAGGAGAGATACGCAGTATTTT.

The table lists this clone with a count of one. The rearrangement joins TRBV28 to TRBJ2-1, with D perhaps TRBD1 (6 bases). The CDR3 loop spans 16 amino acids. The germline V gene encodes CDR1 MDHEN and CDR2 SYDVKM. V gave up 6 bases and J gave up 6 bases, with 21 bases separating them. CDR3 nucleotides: TGTGCCAGCAGCTGGGAACAGGGCAAGGGCTCCAATGAGCAGTTCTTC. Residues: CASSWEQGKGSNEQFF.